This TCR beta chain emerged from a study of CXCR3-negative and CXCR3-positive naive CD8 T cells. Study at large: The dataset comprises roughly 150 million TRB reads in total, with about 1.5 +/- 0.3 million reads per library.

Comment on this clonotype: Its antigen remains unidentified.

Libraries were UMI-labeled 5' RACE TRB cDNA. Following a re-call of the 5' RACE reads, TCRdb has one entry per CDR3 protein and lacks DNA. The sample data list 45,000 or so distinct CDR3 sequences. Study-wide results and caveats: From TRB CDR3 properties, TCR strength was inferred; surface CD5 did not differ between naive subsets. Fresh PBMCs were used in most assays, and CXCR3 expression partially decreased after cryopreservation.

The length of the CDR3 is 19 residues. Germline V gives CDR1 PRHDT, CDR2 FYEKMQ (reference sequence). The sequence was collected from a human donor in good health. Some clones in this sample may be carry-over from other donors' samples. The sample consisted of memory CD8+ T cells from blood. This rearrangement joins TRBV13 to TRBJ2-6; TCRdb gives TRBD1 as the D gene, but with no DNA this cannot be confirmed. CDR3 in amino acids: CASSTFRDRGPTGANVLTF.